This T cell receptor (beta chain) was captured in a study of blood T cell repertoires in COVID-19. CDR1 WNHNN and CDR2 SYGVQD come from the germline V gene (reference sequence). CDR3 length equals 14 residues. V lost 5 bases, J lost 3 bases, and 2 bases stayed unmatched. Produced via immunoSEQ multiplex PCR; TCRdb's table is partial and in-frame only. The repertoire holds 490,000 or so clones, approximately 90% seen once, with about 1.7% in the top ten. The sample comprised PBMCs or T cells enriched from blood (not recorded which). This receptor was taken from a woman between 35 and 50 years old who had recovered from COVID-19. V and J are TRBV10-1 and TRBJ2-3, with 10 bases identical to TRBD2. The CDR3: CASSPAGGTDTQYF. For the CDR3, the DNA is TGCGCCAGCAGTCCAGCGGGAGGGACAGATACGCAGTATTTT.